Here is one TCR beta chain with its context. Its antigen is currently unknown. Germline V gene lookup returns CDR1 LNHDA and CDR2 SQIVND (reference sequence). V was cut by 3 bases and J by 12 bases, with 15 bases left in between. The CDR3 runs to 14 residues. The study reverse transcribed the entire isolated RNA, so it sequenced expressed TCRB transcripts. Only in-frame clones appear in the TCRdb table, and some are missing; sequencing was by immunoSEQ multiplex PCR. The table lists some 150,000 clones, roughly 53% of them singletons. The data were taken from a study of beta chain features in type 1 diabetes. Whole-study results and caveats: Type 1 diabetes patients showed fewer insertions and more deletions at VDJ junctions. Shorter templates might be favored by PCR, and equally so in patients and in controls. Moderately but significantly shorter TCRB CDR3s were found in Type 1 diabetes patients in all four CD4+ subsets.

Every donor provided one heparinised blood draw, which averaged about 110 mL. The sequenced sample was Tregs from blood. The receptor was derived from a man aged 18-30 years in good health. The chain carries TRBV19 and TRBJ1-6; possibly TRBD1 for D (5 bases). CDR3 amino acids: CASSIGQKWVPLHF. The DNA for the CDR3 is TGTGCCAGTAGTATCGGACAAAAGTGGGTACCCCTCCACTTT.